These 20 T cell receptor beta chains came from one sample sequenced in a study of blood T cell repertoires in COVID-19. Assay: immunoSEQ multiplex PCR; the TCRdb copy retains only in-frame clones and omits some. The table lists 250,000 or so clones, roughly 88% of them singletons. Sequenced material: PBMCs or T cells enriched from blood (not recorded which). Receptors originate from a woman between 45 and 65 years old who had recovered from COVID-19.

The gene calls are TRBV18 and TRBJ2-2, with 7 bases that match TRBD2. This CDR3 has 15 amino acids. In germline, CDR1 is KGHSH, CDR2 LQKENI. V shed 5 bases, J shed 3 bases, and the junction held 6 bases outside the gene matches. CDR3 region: CASSWGTMDTGELFF. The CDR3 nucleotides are TGTGCCAGCTCATGGGGGACTATGGACACCGGGGAGCTGTTTTTT.

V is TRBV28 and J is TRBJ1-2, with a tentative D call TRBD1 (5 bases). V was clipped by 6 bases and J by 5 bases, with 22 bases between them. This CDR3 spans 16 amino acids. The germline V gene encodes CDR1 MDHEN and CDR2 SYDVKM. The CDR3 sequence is CASSTSTARARYGYTF. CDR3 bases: TGTGCCAGCAGCACTTCGACAGCCCGAGCTCGGTATGGCTACACCTTC.

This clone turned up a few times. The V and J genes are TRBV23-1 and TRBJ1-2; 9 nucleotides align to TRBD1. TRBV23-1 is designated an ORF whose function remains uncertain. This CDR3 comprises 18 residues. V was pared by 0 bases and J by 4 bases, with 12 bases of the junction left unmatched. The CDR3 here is CASSQSRRDRASSYGYTF. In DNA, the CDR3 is TGCGCCAGCAGTCAATCACGTAGGGACAGGGCCTCAAGCTATGGCTACACCTTC.

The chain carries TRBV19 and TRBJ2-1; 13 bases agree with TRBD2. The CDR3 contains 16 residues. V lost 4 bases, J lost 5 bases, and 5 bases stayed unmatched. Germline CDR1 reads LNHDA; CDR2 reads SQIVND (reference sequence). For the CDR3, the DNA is TGTGCCAGTAGTACCGCCGGGACTAGCGGGAACAATGAGCAGTTCTTC. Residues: CASSTAGTSGNNEQFF.

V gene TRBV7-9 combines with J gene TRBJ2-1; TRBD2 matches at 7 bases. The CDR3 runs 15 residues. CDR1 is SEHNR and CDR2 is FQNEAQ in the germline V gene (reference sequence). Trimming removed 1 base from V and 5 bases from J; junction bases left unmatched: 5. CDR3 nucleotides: TGTGCCAGCAGCTTAGGGCTAGCGGTACACAATGAGCAGTTCTTC. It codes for CASSLGLAVHNEQFF.

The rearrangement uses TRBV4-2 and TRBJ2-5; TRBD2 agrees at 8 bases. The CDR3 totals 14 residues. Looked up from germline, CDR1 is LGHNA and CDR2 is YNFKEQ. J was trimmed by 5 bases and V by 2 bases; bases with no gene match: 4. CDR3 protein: CASSQPGGKETQYF. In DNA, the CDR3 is TGTGCCAGCAGCCAACCGGGGGGGAAGGAGACCCAGTACTTC.

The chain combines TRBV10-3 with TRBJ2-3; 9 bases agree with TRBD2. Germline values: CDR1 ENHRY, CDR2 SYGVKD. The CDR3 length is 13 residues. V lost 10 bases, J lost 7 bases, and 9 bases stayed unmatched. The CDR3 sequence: CATQREVSNTQYF. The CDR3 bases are TGTGCCACCCAGCGGGAGGTGTCGAATACGCAGTATTTT.

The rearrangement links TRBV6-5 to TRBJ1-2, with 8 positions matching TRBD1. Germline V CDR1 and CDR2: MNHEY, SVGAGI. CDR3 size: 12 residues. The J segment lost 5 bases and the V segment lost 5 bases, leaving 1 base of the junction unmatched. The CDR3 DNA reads TGTGCCAGCAGTACAGGGGGGTATGGCTACACCTTC. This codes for CASSTGGYGYTF.

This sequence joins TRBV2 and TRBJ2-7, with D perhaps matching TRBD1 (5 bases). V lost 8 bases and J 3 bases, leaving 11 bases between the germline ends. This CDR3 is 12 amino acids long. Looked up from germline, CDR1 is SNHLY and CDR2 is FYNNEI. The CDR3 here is CASQYDSYEQYF. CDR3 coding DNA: TGTGCCAGCCAGTATGACAGCTACGAGCAGTACTTC.

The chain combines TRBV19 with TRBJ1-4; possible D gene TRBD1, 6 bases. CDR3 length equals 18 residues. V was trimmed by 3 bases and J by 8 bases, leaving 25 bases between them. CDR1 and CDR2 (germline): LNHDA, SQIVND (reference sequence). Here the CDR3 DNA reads TGTGCCAGTAGTATGGGATGGCAATCGGGACAAGGTGGGGAAAAACTGTTTTTT. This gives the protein CASSMGWQSGQGGEKLFF.

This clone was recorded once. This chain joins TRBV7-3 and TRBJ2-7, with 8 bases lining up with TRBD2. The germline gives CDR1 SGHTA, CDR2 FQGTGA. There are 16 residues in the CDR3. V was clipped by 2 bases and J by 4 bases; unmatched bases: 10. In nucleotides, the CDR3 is TGTGCCAGCAGCTTATTCGGGGGACTAGAGGCTTACGAGCAGTACTTC. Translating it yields CASSLFGGLEAYEQYF.

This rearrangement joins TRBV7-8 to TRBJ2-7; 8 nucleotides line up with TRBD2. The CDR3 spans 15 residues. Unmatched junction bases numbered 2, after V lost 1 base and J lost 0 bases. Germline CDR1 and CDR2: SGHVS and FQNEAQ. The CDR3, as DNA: TGTGCCAGCAGCTTAGTTCTAGCGGGCTCCTACGAGCAGTACTTC. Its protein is CASSLVLAGSYEQYF.

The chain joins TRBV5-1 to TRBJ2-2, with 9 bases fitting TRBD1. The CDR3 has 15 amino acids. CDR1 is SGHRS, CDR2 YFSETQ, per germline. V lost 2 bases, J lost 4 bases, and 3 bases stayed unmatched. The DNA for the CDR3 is TGCGCCAGCAGCTTAATGACAGGGGGCACCGGGGAGCTGTTTTTT. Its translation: CASSLMTGGTGELFF. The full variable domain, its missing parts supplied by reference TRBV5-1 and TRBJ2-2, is KAGVTQTPRYLIKTRGQQVTLSCSPISGHRSVSWYQQTPGQGLQFLFEYFSETQRNKGNFPGRFSGRQFSNSRSEMNVSTLELGDSALYLCASSLMTGGTGELFFGEGSRLTVL.

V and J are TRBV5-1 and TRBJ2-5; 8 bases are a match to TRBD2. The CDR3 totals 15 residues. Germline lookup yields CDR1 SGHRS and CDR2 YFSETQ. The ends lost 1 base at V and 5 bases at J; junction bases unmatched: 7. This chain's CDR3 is CASSLNREGRETQYF. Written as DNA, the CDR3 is TGCGCCAGCAGCTTGAATCGGGAGGGACGGGAGACCCAGTACTTC.

CDR3 sequence (DNA): TGTGCCAGCAGCTGGGGCGTTGGGTTTTTCCCTGGAAACACCATATATTTT. This sequence encodes CASSWGVGFFPGNTIYF. This chain joins TRBV7-9 and TRBJ1-3; a possible D gene is TRBD1 (5 bases). CDR3 length: 17 amino acids. V lost 4 bases and J lost 2, with 18 bases in between. From germline, CDR1 is SEHNR and CDR2 FQNEAQ (reference sequence).

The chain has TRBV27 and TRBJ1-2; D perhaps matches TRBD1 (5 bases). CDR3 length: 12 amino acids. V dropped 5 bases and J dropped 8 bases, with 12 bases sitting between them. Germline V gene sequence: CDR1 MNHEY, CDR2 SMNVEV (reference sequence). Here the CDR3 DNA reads TGTGCCAGCAGTCGAACAGGAGAAGGCTACACCTTC. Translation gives CASSRTGEGYTF.

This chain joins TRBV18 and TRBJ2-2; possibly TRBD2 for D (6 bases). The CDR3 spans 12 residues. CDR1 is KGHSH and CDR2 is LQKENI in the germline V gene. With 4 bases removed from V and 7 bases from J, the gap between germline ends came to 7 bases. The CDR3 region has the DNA TGTGCCAGCTCACAGGGACTCGGGGAGCTGTTTTTT. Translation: CASSQGLGELFF.

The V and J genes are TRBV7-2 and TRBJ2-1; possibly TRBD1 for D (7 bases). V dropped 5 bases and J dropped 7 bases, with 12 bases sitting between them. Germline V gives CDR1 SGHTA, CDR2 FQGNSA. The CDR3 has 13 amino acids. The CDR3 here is CASSQAGGNEQFF. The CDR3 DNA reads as TGTGCCAGCAGCCAGGCAGGGGGGAATGAGCAGTTCTTC.

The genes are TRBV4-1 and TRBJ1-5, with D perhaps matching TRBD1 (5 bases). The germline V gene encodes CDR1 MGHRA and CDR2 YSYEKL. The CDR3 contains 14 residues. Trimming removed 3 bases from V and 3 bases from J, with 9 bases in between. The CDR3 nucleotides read TGCGCCAGCAGCCAGGACACCTACAATCAGCCCCAGCATTTT. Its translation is CASSQDTYNQPQHF.

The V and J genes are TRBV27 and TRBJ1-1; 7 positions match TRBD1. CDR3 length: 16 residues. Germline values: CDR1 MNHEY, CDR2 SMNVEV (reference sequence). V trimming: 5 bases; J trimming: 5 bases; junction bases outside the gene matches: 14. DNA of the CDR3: TGTGCCAGCAGTAGGGATTCCACAGGGGTTTGGACTGAAGCTTTCTTT. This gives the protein CASSRDSTGVWTEAFF.